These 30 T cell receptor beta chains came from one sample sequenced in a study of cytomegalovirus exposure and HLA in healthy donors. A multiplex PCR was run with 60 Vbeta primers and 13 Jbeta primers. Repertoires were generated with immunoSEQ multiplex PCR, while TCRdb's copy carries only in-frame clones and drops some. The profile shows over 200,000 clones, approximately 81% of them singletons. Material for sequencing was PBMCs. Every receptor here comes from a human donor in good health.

Here the CDR3 reads CASSPVHGGNNEQFF. CDR3 DNA: TGTGCCAGCAGCCCCGTCCACGGGGGGAATAATGAGCAGTTCTTC. J is TRBJ2-1 and V is TRBV28; TRBD2 agrees at 7 bases. Germline assignment: CDR1 MDHEN and CDR2 SYDVKM. CDR3 length: 15 amino acids. Losses at the gene ends were 6 bases for V and 7 bases for J; bases not matched to a gene: 12.

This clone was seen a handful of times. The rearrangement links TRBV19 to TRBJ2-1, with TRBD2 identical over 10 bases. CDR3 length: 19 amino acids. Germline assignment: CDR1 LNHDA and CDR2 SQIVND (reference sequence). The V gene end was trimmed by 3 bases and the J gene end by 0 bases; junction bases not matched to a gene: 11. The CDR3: CASSMSLAGAKSSYNEQFF. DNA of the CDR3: TGTGCCAGTAGTATGTCTCTAGCGGGAGCCAAAAGCTCCTACAATGAGCAGTTCTTC. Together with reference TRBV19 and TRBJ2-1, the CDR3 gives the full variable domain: DGGITQSPKYLFRKEGQNVTLSCEQNLNHDAMYWYRQDPGQGLRLIYYSQIVNDFQKGDIAEGYSVSREKKESFPLTVTSAQKNPTAFYLCASSMSLAGAKSSYNEQFFGPGTRLTVL.

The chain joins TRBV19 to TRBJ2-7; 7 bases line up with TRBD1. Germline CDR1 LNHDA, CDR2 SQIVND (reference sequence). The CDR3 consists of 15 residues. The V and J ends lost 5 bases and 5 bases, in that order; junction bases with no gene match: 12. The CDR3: CASSVRGLTSHEQYF. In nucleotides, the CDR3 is TGTGCCAGTAGTGTAAGGGGGCTAACTTCCCACGAGCAGTACTTC.

The CDR3 spells CASSQEYSSVYYSYNEQFF. The CDR3 nucleotides read TGCGCCAGCAGCCAAGAGTATTCCAGCGTGTATTACTCCTACAATGAGCAGTTCTTC. This sequence joins TRBV4-3 and TRBJ2-1; D unresolved. The V and J ends lost 0 bases and 0 bases respectively, with 18 bases between them. The CDR3 covers 19 residues. The V gene's germline CDR1 is LGHNA and CDR2 YSLEER.

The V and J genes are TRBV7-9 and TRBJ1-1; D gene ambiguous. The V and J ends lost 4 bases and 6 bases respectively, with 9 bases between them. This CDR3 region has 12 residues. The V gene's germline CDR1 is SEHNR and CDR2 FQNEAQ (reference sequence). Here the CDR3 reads CASSSGASEAFF. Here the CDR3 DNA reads TGTGCCAGCAGCTCCGGAGCATCTGAAGCTTTCTTT.

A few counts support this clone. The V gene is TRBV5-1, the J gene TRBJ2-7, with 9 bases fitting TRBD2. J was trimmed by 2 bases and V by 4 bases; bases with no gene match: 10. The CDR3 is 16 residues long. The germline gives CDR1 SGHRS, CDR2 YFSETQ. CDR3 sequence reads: CASSVTSGRTAYEQYF. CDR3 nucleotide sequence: TGCGCCAGCAGCGTGACTAGCGGCCGGACCGCCTACGAGCAGTACTTC.

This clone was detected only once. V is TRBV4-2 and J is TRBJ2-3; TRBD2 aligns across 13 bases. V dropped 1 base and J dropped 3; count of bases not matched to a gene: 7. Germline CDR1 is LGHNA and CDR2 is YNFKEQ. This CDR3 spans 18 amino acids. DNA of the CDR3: TGTGCCAGCAGCCAAGCACTAGCGGGAGGGGCGGTGACAGATACGCAGTATTTT. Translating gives CASSQALAGGAVTDTQYF.

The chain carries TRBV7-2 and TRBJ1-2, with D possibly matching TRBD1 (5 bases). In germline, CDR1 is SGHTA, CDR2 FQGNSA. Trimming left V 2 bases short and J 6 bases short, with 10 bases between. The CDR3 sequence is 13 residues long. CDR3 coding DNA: TGTGCCAGCAGCTTACGGCTAGGGGATGGCTACACCTTC. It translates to CASSLRLGDGYTF.

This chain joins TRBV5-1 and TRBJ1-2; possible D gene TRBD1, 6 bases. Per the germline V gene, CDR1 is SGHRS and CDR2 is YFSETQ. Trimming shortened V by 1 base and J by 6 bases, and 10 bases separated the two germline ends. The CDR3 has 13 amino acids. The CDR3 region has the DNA TGCGCCAGCAGCTTGCACAGGGACGATGGCTACACCTTC. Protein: CASSLHRDDGYTF.

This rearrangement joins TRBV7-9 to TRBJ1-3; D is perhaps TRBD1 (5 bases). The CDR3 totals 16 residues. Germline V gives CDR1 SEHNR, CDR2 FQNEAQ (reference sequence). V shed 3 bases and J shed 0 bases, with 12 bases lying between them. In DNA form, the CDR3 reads TGTGCCAGCAGCTTTCCGACAGCCTTCTCTGGAAACACCATATATTTT. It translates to CASSFPTAFSGNTIYF.

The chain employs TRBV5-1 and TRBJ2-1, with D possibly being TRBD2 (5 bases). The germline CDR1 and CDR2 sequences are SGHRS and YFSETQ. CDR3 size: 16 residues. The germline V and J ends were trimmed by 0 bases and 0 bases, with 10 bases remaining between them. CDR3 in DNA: TGCGCCAGCAGCTTGGAAGCGGTAAGCTCCTACAATGAGCAGTTCTTC. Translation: CASSLEAVSSYNEQFF.

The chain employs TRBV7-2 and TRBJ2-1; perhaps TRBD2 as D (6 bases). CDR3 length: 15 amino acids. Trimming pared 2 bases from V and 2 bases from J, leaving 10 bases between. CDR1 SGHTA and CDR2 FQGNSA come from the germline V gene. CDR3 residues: CASSLLASTYNEQFF. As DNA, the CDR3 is TGTGCCAGCAGCTTACTAGCGTCTACCTACAATGAGCAGTTCTTC.

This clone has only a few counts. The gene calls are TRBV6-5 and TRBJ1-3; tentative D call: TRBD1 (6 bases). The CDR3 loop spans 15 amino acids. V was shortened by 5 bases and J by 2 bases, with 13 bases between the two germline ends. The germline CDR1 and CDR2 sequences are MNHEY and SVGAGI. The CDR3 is CASSTPGQTGNTIYF. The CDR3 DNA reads TGTGCCAGCAGTACCCCCGGACAGACTGGAAACACCATATATTTT.

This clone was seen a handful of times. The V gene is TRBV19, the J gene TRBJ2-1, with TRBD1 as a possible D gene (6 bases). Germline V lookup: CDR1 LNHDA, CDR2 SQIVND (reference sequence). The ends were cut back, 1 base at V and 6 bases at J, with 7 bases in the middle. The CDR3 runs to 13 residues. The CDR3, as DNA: TGTGCCAGTAGTATAGTACAGGGCAATGAGCAGTTCTTC. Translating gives CASSIVQGNEQFF.

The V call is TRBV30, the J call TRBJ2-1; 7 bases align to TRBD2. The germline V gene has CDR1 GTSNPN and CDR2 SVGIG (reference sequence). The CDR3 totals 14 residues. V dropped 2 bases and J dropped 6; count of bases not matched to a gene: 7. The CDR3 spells CAWSPRLAGNEQFF. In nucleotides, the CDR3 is TGTGCCTGGAGTCCGAGACTAGCAGGCAATGAGCAGTTCTTC.

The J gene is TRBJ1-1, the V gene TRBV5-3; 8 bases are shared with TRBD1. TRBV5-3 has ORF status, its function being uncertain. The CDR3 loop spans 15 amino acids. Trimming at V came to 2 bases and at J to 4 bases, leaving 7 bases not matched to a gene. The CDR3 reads CARSFRGRGGTEAFF. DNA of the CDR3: TGTGCCAGAAGCTTCAGGGGGCGCGGTGGCACTGAAGCTTTCTTT.

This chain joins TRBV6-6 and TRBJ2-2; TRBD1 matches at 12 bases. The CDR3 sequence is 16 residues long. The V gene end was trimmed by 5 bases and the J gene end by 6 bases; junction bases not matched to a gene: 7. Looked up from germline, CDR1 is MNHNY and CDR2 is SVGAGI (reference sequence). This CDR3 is CASSLGQGAKAGELFF. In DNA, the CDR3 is TGTGCCAGCAGTCTGGGACAGGGGGCTAAGGCCGGGGAGCTGTTTTTT.

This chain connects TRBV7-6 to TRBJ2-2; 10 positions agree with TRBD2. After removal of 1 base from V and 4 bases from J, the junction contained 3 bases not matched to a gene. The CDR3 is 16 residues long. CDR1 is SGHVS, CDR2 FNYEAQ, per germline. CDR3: CASSLELAGGTGELFF. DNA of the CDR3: TGTGCCAGCAGCTTAGAGTTAGCGGGAGGCACCGGGGAGCTGTTTTTT.

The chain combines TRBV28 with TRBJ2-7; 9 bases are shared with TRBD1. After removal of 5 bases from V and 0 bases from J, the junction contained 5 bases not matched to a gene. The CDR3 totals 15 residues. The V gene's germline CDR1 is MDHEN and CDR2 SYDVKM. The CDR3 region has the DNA TGTGCCAGCAGTCGGACAGGGGCGACCTCCTACGAGCAGTACTTC. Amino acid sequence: CASSRTGATSYEQYF.

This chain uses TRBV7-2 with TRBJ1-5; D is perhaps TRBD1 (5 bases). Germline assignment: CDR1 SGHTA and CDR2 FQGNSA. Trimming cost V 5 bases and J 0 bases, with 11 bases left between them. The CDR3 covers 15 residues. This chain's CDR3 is CASSLGGYSNQPQHF. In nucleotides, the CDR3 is TGTGCCAGCAGCCTCGGGGGGTATAGCAATCAGCCCCAGCATTTT.

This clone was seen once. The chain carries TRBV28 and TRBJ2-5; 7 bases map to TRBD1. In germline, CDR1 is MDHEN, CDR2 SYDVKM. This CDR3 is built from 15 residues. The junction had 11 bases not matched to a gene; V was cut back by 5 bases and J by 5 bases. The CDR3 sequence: CASSPRRQGGETQYF. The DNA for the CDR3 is TGTGCCAGCAGTCCCCGAAGACAGGGCGGGGAGACCCAGTACTTC.

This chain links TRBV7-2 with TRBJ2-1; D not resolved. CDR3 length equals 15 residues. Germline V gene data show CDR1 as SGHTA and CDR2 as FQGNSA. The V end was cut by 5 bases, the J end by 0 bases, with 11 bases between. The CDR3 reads CASSGAVGSYNEQFF. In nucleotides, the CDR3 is TGTGCCAGCAGCGGAGCCGTAGGCTCCTACAATGAGCAGTTCTTC.

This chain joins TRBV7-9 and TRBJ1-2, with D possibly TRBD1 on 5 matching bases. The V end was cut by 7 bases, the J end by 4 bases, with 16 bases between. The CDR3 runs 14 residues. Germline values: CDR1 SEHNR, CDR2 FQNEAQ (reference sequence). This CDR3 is CASTTGDQGYGYTF. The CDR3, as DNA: TGTGCCAGCACCACGGGGGACCAGGGCTATGGCTACACCTTC.

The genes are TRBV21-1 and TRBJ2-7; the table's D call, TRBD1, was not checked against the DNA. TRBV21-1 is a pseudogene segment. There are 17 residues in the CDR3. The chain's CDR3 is CASSKGASWERLYEQYF. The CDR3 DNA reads TGTGCCAGCTCCAAGGGGGCAAGCTGGGAGAGACTCTACGAGCAGTACTTC.

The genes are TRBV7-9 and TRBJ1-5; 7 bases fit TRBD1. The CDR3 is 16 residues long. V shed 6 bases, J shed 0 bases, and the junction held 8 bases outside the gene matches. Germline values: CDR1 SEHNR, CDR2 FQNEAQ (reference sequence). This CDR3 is CASRPTGFYSNQPQHF. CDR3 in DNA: TGTGCCAGCAGGCCGACAGGGTTCTATAGCAATCAGCCCCAGCATTTT.

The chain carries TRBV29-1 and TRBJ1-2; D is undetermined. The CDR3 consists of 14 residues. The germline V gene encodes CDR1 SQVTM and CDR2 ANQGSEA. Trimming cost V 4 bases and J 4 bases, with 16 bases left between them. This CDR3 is CSVGSAGYAYGYTF. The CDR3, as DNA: TGCAGCGTTGGGTCGGCGGGGTATGCCTATGGCTACACCTTC.

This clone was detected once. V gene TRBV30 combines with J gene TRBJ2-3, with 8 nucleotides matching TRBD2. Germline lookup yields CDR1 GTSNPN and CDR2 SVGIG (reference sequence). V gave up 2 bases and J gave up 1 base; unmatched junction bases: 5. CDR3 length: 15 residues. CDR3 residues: CAWSSGGGGTDTQYF. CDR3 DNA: TGTGCCTGGAGTTCGGGGGGGGGCGGCACAGATACGCAGTATTTT.

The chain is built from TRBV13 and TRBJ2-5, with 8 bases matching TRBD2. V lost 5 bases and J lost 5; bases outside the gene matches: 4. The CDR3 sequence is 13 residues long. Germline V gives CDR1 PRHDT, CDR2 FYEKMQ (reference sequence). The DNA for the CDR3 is TGTGCCAGCAGCGCCATAGCGGGGGAGACCCAGTACTTC. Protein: CASSAIAGETQYF.

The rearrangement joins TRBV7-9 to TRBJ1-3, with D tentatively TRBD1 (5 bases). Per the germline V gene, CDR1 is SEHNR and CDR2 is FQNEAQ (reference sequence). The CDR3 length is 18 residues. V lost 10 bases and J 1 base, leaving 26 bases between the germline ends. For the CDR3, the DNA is TGTGCCACCACCATGGGGGTCGGCAGGGAGGAATCTGGAAACACCATATATTTT. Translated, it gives CATTMGVGREESGNTIYF. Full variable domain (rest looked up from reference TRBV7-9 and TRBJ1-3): DTGVSQNPRHKITKRGQNVTFRCDPISEHNRLYWYRQTLGQGPEFLTYFQNEAQLEKSRLLSDRFSAERPKGSFSTLEIQRTEQGDSAMYLCATTMGVGREESGNTIYFGEGSWLTVV.

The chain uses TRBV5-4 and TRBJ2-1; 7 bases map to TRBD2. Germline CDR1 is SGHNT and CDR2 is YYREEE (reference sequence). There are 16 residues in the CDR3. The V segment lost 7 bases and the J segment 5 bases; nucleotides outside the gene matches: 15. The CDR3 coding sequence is TGTGCCAGCCGCCTGGGAGGCGGGAGTCACGACAATGAGCAGTTCTTC. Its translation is CASRLGGGSHDNEQFF.